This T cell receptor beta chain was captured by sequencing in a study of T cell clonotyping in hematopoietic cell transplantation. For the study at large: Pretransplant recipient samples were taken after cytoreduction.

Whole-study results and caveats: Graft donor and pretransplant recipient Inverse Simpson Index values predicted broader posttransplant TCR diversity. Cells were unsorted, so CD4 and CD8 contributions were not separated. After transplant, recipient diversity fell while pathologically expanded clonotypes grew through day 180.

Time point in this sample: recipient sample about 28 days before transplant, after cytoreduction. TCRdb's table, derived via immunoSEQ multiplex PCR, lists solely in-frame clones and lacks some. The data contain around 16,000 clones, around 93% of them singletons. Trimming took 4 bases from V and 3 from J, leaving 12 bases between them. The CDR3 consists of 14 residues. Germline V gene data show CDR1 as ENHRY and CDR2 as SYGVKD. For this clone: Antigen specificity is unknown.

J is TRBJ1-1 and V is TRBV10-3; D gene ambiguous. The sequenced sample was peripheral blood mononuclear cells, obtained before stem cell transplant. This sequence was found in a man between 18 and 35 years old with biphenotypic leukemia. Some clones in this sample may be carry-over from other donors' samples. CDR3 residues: CAISVRGRDTEAFF. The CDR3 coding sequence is TGTGCCATCAGTGTAAGAGGGAGAGACACTGAAGCTTTCTTT.